This T cell receptor (beta chain) was recovered during a study of T cell responses to AZD1222 COVID-19 vaccine. Worth noting for this clone: Its antigen is unknown.

Broader study findings: Following two doses of AZD1222, Spike-specific TCR breadth and depth rose.

Using immunoSEQ multiplex PCR, the repertoire was profiled, and TCRdb retains in-frame clones only, with some absent. The sample has 78,000 or so clones; over 70% are singletons. The TCR originated in an adult who received the AZD1222 COVID-19 vaccine. The sample here was peripheral blood, taken 28 days after the second AZD1222 dose.

CDR3 DNA: TGTGCCAGCAGCCTTGGTCCCATCACCGGGGAGCTGTTTTTT. Translated, it gives CASSLGPITGELFF. The chain has TRBV11-3 and TRBJ2-2; D is ambiguous. Germline loops: CDR1 SGHNT, CDR2 YENEEA. This CDR3 comprises 14 residues. Deletions cut 5 bases from V and 4 bases from J, with 11 bases between.